The 24 T cell receptor beta chains below come from one sample, sequenced in a study of shared clonotypes between healthy human individuals. The method was immunoSEQ multiplex PCR; TCRdb's version includes in-frame clones alone and lacks a portion of them. Of hundreds of thousands of clones listed, 60% to 75% are singletons. Sequenced material: memory CD4+ T cells sorted from blood. Subset noted: CD45RA-negative fraction. These receptors were collected from a woman in her twenties or thirties in good health.

This clone turned up a few times. This sequence joins TRBV7-2 and TRBJ1-3; D is unresolved. Trimming left V 9 bases short and J 0 bases short, with 12 bases between. Germline lookup yields CDR1 SGHTA and CDR2 FQGNSA. CDR3 size: 14 residues. CDR3 region: CASRLRSSGNTIYF. The CDR3 coding sequence is TGTGCCAGTAGGCTGAGGAGCTCTGGAAACACCATATATTTT.

V and J are TRBV7-8 and TRBJ1-5, with 7 bases identical to TRBD1. V was pared by 6 bases and J by 2 bases, with 4 bases of the junction left unmatched. There are 14 residues in the CDR3. Per germline, CDR1 SGHVS and CDR2 FQNEAQ. CDR3 coding DNA: TGTGCCAGCAGTGGACAGGCTCGCAATCAGCCCCAGCATTTT. It encodes CASSGQARNQPQHF.

The chain recombines TRBV6-5 with TRBJ1-2, with D maybe TRBD1 (6 bases). V lost 10 bases to trimming and J lost 7 bases, with 25 bases between them. Germline values: CDR1 MNHEY, CDR2 SVGAGI. This CDR3 is 15 amino acids long. CDR3 loop: CATSPRGLIGRGYTF. Here the CDR3 DNA reads TGTGCCACCTCGCCCAGGGGTTTGATAGGACGTGGCTACACCTTC.

The chain combines TRBV5-1 with TRBJ2-2, with 8 nucleotides matching TRBD2. The CDR3 is 15 residues long. Germline V lookup: CDR1 SGHRS, CDR2 YFSETQ. Losses at the gene ends were 3 bases for V and 3 bases for J; bases not matched to a gene: 4. As DNA, the CDR3 is TGCGCCAGCAGCTGGGGTAGCGGGGACACCGGGGAGCTGTTTTTT. It translates to CASSWGSGDTGELFF.

The chain is built from TRBV5-1 and TRBJ1-3; TRBD1 is a possible D gene (5 bases). V was trimmed by 0 bases and J by 2 bases, leaving 9 bases between them. The CDR3 is made up of 15 amino acids. The germline gives CDR1 SGHRS, CDR2 YFSETQ. The CDR3 protein is CASSLEGITGNTIYF. The CDR3 DNA follows: TGCGCCAGCAGCTTGGAGGGGATAACTGGAAACACCATATATTTT.

This chain links TRBV28 with TRBJ1-2; D unresolved. The CDR3 runs to 15 residues. Deletions cut 3 bases from V and 0 bases from J, with 11 bases between. The germline CDR1 and CDR2 sequences are MDHEN and SYDVKM. This chain's CDR3 is CASSLVASPNYGYTF. The DNA of the CDR3 is TGTGCCAGCAGTTTGGTAGCCTCACCTAACTATGGCTACACCTTC.

The chain uses TRBV5-1 and TRBJ2-7; no reliable D call. Germline loops: CDR1 SGHRS, CDR2 YFSETQ. CDR3 size: 13 residues. V gave up 5 bases and J gave up 1 base, with 10 bases separating them. The CDR3 here is CASRVSDSYEQYF. The CDR3 nucleotides read TGCGCCAGCAGGGTGAGCGATTCCTACGAGCAGTACTTC.

This CDR3 is CASSLVSSGMSSYNEQFF. CDR3 DNA sequence: TGTGCCAGCAGCTTAGTCAGCAGTGGGATGAGCTCCTACAATGAGCAGTTCTTC. V is TRBV7-8 and J is TRBJ2-1; D remains unclear. The CDR3 has 18 amino acids. Germline V gene lookup returns CDR1 SGHVS and CDR2 FQNEAQ. Trimming took off 1 base at V and 0 bases at J, with 16 bases between the two ends. Together with reference TRBV7-8 and TRBJ2-1, the CDR3 gives the full variable domain: GAGVSQSPRYKVAKRGQDVALRCDPISGHVSLFWYQQALGQGPEFLTYFQNEAQLDKSGLPSDRFFAERPEGSVSTLKIQRTQQEDSAVYLCASSLVSSGMSSYNEQFFGPGTRLTVL.

The chain couples TRBV20-1 to TRBJ2-1; no clear D gene. Germline V gene lookup returns CDR1 DFQATT and CDR2 SNEGSKA (reference sequence). The CDR3 covers 10 residues. In DNA form, the CDR3 reads TGCTCCACCCCACAAGGGAAGCAGTTCTTC. Protein: CSTPQGKQFF.

This clone was found once. This may come from a read error, since a much larger clone is one base off. This chain links TRBV2 with TRBJ2-3, with 8 bases identical to TRBD2. The V and J ends lost 5 bases and 1 base, in that order; junction bases with no gene match: 2. The CDR3 is made up of 14 amino acids. Germline V gives CDR1 SNHLY, CDR2 FYNNEI. CDR3 residues: CASSLAGRTDTQYF. The CDR3, as DNA: TGTGCCAGCAGTTTAGCGGGACGCACAGATACGCAGTATTTT.

V and J are TRBV14 and TRBJ2-2, with D perhaps being TRBD1 or TRBD2 (5 bases each). This CDR3 region has 16 residues. The V end lost 1 base, the J end lost 1 base, and 10 bases lay between the germline ends. CDR1 and CDR2 (germline): SGHDN, FVKESK. The CDR3 coding sequence is TGTGCCAGCAGCCAAGTCTGGGACCGGAACACCGGGGAGCTGTTTTTT. This codes for CASSQVWDRNTGELFF.

This clone was seen just once. The chain carries TRBV28 and TRBJ1-5; D is ambiguous. In germline, CDR1 is MDHEN, CDR2 SYDVKM. The ends were cut back, 5 bases at V and 2 bases at J, with 10 bases in the middle. CDR3 length: 14 residues. In nucleotides, the CDR3 is TGTGCCAGCAGTCTGGAGCGGGGCAATCAGCCCCAGCATTTT. It yields the protein CASSLERGNQPQHF.

The gene calls are TRBV27 and TRBJ1-1, with a weak D call TRBD1 (5 bases). The CDR3 covers 15 residues. V lost 6 bases, J lost 2 bases, and 16 bases lay in between. The germline V gene has CDR1 MNHEY and CDR2 SMNVEV (reference sequence). The CDR3 loop is CASSMLKGDNTEAFF. As DNA, the CDR3 is TGTGCCAGCAGCATGCTTAAAGGGGATAACACTGAAGCTTTCTTT.

The rearrangement links TRBV2 to TRBJ2-1, with no clear D. The CDR3 totals 15 residues. In germline, CDR1 is SNHLY, CDR2 FYNNEI. V shed 7 bases and J shed 1 base, with 14 bases lying between them. The chain's CDR3 is CASTPGFGSYNEQFF. CDR3 sequence (DNA): TGTGCCAGCACCCCGGGCTTTGGGTCCTACAATGAGCAGTTCTTC.

The V and J genes are TRBV2 and TRBJ1-5, with D perhaps matching TRBD1 (5 bases). The CDR3 contains 14 residues. V was trimmed by 8 bases and J by 2 bases, leaving 13 bases between them. Germline CDR1 SNHLY, CDR2 FYNNEI. The CDR3 sequence is CASGGTGGNQPQHF. Written as DNA, the CDR3 is TGTGCCAGCGGGGGGACTGGGGGCAATCAGCCCCAGCATTTT.

The chain is built from TRBV28 and TRBJ2-2, with 8 bases fitting TRBD2. The length of the CDR3 is 16 residues. Unmatched junction bases numbered 5, after V lost 3 bases and J lost 2 bases. CDR1 and CDR2 (germline): MDHEN, SYDVKM. DNA for the CDR3: TGTGCCAGCAGTTTCGGGGCGGGAGGAAACACCGGGGAGCTGTTTTTT. Its translation is CASSFGAGGNTGELFF.

The chain couples TRBV28 to TRBJ2-5; 8 positions agree with TRBD2. Trimming at V came to 6 bases and at J to 2 bases, leaving 11 bases not matched to a gene. In germline, CDR1 is MDHEN, CDR2 SYDVKM. This CDR3 region has 16 residues. CDR3 residues: CASRSTSGGRQETQYF. The CDR3 nucleotides read TGTGCCAGCAGGAGCACGTCGGGGGGGAGACAAGAGACCCAGTACTTC.

This sequence joins TRBV19 and TRBJ2-2; D might be TRBD1 or TRBD2, each matching 5 bases. The CDR3 loop spans 14 amino acids. Germline CDR1 LNHDA, CDR2 SQIVND (reference sequence). V gave up 5 bases and J gave up 3 bases, with 10 bases separating them. The CDR3 DNA sequence: TGTGCCAGTAGTCGGGGACCTTACACCGGGGAGCTGTTTTTT. Translated: CASSRGPYTGELFF.

This clone has more than one count but fewer than ten. The gene calls are TRBV7-9 and TRBJ1-1, with D unresolved. The germline gives CDR1 SEHNR, CDR2 FQNEAQ (reference sequence). Trimming cost V 4 bases and J 0 bases, with 24 bases left between them. CDR3 length: 19 residues. This chain's CDR3 is CASSSPREIEPRLNTEAFF. The DNA of the CDR3 is TGTGCCAGCAGCTCCCCGAGGGAAATCGAACCCCGTCTGAACACTGAAGCTTTCTTT.

The chain recombines TRBV5-1 with TRBJ2-5; 12 bases fit TRBD2. There are 15 residues in the CDR3. The germline CDR1 and CDR2 sequences are SGHRS and YFSETQ. V lost 3 bases and J lost 2; bases outside the gene matches: 2. The CDR3 protein is CASSSSGRVQETQYF. CDR3 coding DNA: TGCGCCAGCAGCTCTAGCGGGAGGGTTCAAGAGACCCAGTACTTC.

This clone was detected only a few times. J is TRBJ1-2 and V is TRBV5-6; 10 bases are shared with TRBD1. This CDR3 is 15 amino acids long. Germline V gene sequence: CDR1 SGHDT, CDR2 YYEEEE. The V and J ends lost 4 bases and 2 bases, in that order; junction bases with no gene match: 5. CDR3 coding DNA: TGTGCCAGCAGCCCTTTGACAGGGGGCAACTATGGCTACACCTTC. It encodes CASSPLTGGNYGYTF.

The chain couples TRBV28 to TRBJ2-5; 10 nucleotides line up with TRBD1. The junction had 5 bases not matched to a gene; V was cut back by 5 bases and J by 8 bases. This CDR3 is built from 13 residues. CDR1 is MDHEN and CDR2 is SYDVKM in the germline V gene. The CDR3 nucleotides read TGTGCCAGCAGTGGGGACAGGGGAGTAACCCAGTACTTC. It codes for CASSGDRGVTQYF.

This sequence joins TRBV27 and TRBJ2-7; tentatively, D is TRBD1 (6 bases). CDR3 size: 13 residues. Trimming left V 6 bases short and J 1 base short, with 10 bases between. Germline V gives CDR1 MNHEY, CDR2 SMNVEV (reference sequence). CDR3 in DNA: TGTGCCAGCAGGGGTGGACAGTCCTACGAGCAGTACTTC. It encodes CASRGGQSYEQYF.

The rearrangement joins TRBV2 to TRBJ2-1; weak D call: TRBD1 (5 bases). The CDR3 is 15 residues long. V was cut by 6 bases and J by 1 base, with 13 bases left in between. Germline values: CDR1 SNHLY, CDR2 FYNNEI. CDR3 amino acids: CASSADTQSYNEQFF. The CDR3 DNA reads TGTGCCAGCAGCGCGGACACCCAGTCCTACAATGAGCAGTTCTTC.